This T cell receptor beta chain was sequenced during a study of response to subunit inactivated influenza vaccine. TCRdb re-analysed the RT-PCR reads in MiXCR, keeping a single row per CDR3 protein. The sample lists 300,000 to 350,000 distinct CDR3 sequences; 21% were seen once. CDR3 length: 13 amino acids. The V end was cut by 5 bases, the J end by 2 bases, with 10 bases between. Per germline, CDR1 SGHTA and CDR2 FQGNSA. As to this clonotype: As yet, its antigen is unknown.

Regarding the study as a whole: Researchers suggested that each seasonal influenza vaccination recruits few new T cells.

The sequence was obtained from a man between 50 and 75 years old who received an inactivated influenza vaccine. This chain links TRBV7-2 with TRBJ2-7; D is ambiguous. The source was PBMCs from blood, collected 21 months after vaccination. The CDR3: CASSPITAYEQYF. For the CDR3, the DNA is TGTGCCAGCAGCCCCATAACAGCCTACGAGCAGTACTTC.